This is a list of T cell receptor beta chains from one sample in a study of human T cells and chemical hapten exposure. TCRdb used MiXCR to reprocess the 5' RACE reads, holding one entry per CDR3 protein. In the table there are 110,000 or so distinct CDR3 sequences, approximately 19% of which are singletons. Every receptor here comes from a human donor in good health. CDR3s include the opening cysteine and the closing phenylalanine or tryptophan. Fields, in order: clone size, D gene, V gene, J gene, CDR3 protein, CDR3 DNA. D genes are given only for firm matches. The size of a clone is reported for some rows only, either as once, few or many, or as a class for expanded clones.

size: .
D: TRBD2
V: TRBV2
J: TRBJ2-1
CDR3: CASSEELAGWDEQFF
DNA: TGTGCCAGCAGTGAGGAACTAGCGGGGTGGGATGAGCAGTTCTTC

size: few
D: .
V: TRBV12-5
J: TRBJ1-1
CDR3: CASRQSNTEAFF
DNA: TGTGCTAGCCGACAGTCGAACACTGAAGCTTTCTTT

size: few
D: .
V: TRBV28
J: TRBJ1-5
CDR3: CASSPDGHQPQHF
DNA: TGTGCCAGCAGTCCCGACGGTCATCAGCCCCAGCATTTT

size: once
D: .
V: TRBV27
J: TRBJ2-6
CDR3: CASRIGTPANVLTF
DNA: TGTGCCAGCCGTATCGGGACTCCGGCCAACGTCCTGACTTTC

size: few
D: TRBD1
V: TRBV14
J: TRBJ1-2
CDR3: CASSQKQGNYGYTF
DNA: TGTGCCAGCAGCCAGAAACAGGGGAACTATGGCTACACCTTC

size: .
D: .
V: TRBV12-3/TRBV12-4
J: TRBJ2-1
CDR3: CASSPPARGSYNEQFF
DNA: TGTGCCAGCAGTCCCCCTGCGCGGGGATCCTACAATGAGCAGTTCTTC

size: .
D: TRBD1
V: TRBV29-1
J: TRBJ2-7
CDR3: CSVRDRGTYEQYF
DNA: TGCAGCGTTCGAGACAGGGGTACCTACGAGCAGTACTTC

size: .
D: TRBD2
V: TRBV28
J: TRBJ2-3
CDR3: CASSSPGGGTDTQYF
DNA: TGTGCCAGCAGTTCCCCGGGAGGGGGGACAGATACGCAGTATTTT

size: .
D: .
V: TRBV28
J: TRBJ1-1
CDR3: CASSSTGSVTEAFF
DNA: TGTGCCAGCAGTTCAACTGGGTCCGTCACTGAAGCTTTCTTT

size: few
D: TRBD1
V: TRBV6-5
J: TRBJ1-5
CDR3: CASSYSAPITGVRQPQHF
DNA: TGTGCCAGCAGTTACTCCGCCCCGATAACAGGGGTTCGTCAGCCCCAGCATTTT

size: .
D: .
V: TRBV20-1
J: TRBJ2-5
CDR3: CSGSGSAETQYF
DNA: TGCAGTGGATCCGGGAGCGCGGAGACCCAGTACTTC

size: few
D: .
V: TRBV20-1
J: TRBJ1-1
CDR3: CSASHGGTEAFF
DNA: TGCAGTGCTTCACACGGGGGCACTGAAGCTTTCTTT

size: .
D: TRBD2
V: TRBV28
J: TRBJ2-6
CDR3: CASSLAGDFGANVLTF
DNA: TGTGCCAGCAGTTTAGCGGGAGACTTTGGGGCCAACGTCCTGACTTTC

size: .
D: .
V: TRBV7-2
J: TRBJ2-1
CDR3: CASSLAGPEQFF
DNA: TGTGCCAGCAGCTTAGCGGGACCGGAGCAGTTCTTC

size: .
D: TRBD1
V: TRBV29-1
J: TRBJ2-3
CDR3: CSVKPGQGTDTQYF
DNA: TGCAGCGTTAAACCGGGACAGGGAACAGATACGCAGTATTTT

size: few
D: .
V: TRBV6-5
J: TRBJ1-1
CDR3: CASQQMNTEAFF
DNA: TGTGCCAGCCAACAAATGAACACTGAAGCTTTCTTT

size: few
D: .
V: TRBV10-3
J: TRBJ2-7
CDR3: CAISAGFPPYEQYF
DNA: TGTGCCATCAGTGCTGGTTTCCCCCCGTACGAGCAGTACTTC

size: .
D: .
V: TRBV11-2
J: TRBJ1-1
CDR3: CASSLAQFTEAFF
DNA: TGTGCCAGCAGCTTAGCCCAATTCACTGAAGCTTTCTTT

size: few
D: .
V: TRBV30
J: TRBJ2-5
CDR3: CAWSEETQYF
DNA: TGTGCCTGGAGCGAAGAGACCCAGTACTTC

size: .
D: .
V: TRBV24-1
J: TRBJ2-2
CDR3: CATRGTLNTGELFF
DNA: TGTGCCACCAGGGGCACCCTGAACACCGGGGAGCTGTTTTTT

size: .
D: TRBD2
V: TRBV6-5
J: TRBJ2-3
CDR3: CASTERGASTDTQYF
DNA: TGTGCCAGCACTGAGCGGGGTGCTAGCACAGATACGCAGTATTTT

size: .
D: .
V: TRBV21-1
J: TRBJ2-4
CDR3: CASSKDGVLAKNIQYF
DNA: TGTGCCAGCAGCAAAGATGGGGTACTAGCCAAAAACATTCAGTACTTC

size: .
D: TRBD1
V: TRBV29-1
J: TRBJ1-1
CDR3: CSSGTGTYTEAFF
DNA: TGCAGCTCAGGGACAGGGACTTACACTGAAGCTTTCTTT

size: .
D: .
V: TRBV27
J: TRBJ1-1
CDR3: CASRYDSLNTEAFF
DNA: TGTGCCAGCAGATACGACAGTTTGAACACTGAAGCTTTCTTT

size: .
D: TRBD2
V: TRBV4-1
J: TRBJ2-3
CDR3: CASSRTLAGGTDTQYF
DNA: TGCGCCAGCAGCCGAACACTAGCGGGAGGAACAGATACGCAGTATTTT

size: .
D: .
V: TRBV6-5
J: TRBJ1-1
CDR3: CASSYKLEAFF
DNA: TGTGCCAGCAGTTATAAATTAGAAGCTTTCTTT

size: few
D: .
V: TRBV6-2/TRBV6-3
J: TRBJ2-1
CDR3: CASKDTRIYNEQFF
DNA: TGTGCCAGCAAGGACACCCGGATCTACAATGAGCAGTTCTTC

size: .
D: .
V: TRBV30
J: TRBJ2-2
CDR3: CAWSVQDRAGELFF
DNA: TGTGCCTGGAGTGTACAAGATCGGGCCGGGGAGCTGTTTTTT

size: few
D: .
V: TRBV9
J: TRBJ2-6
CDR3: CASSVATWGLGANVLTF
DNA: TGTGCCAGCAGCGTAGCTACTTGGGGCCTTGGGGCCAACGTCCTGACTTTC

size: once
D: .
V: TRBV3-1
J: TRBJ2-5
CDR3: CASSPSRGGTQYF
DNA: TGTGCCAGCAGCCCCTCCAGGGGGGGGACCCAGTACTTC

size: .
D: TRBD1
V: TRBV9
J: TRBJ1-6
CDR3: CASSLGTGDNSPLHF
DNA: TGTGCCAGCAGCTTGGGGACAGGGGATAATTCACCCCTCCACTTT

size: few
D: TRBD1
V: TRBV3-1
J: TRBJ2-2
CDR3: CASSRGQGNTGELFF
DNA: TGTGCCAGCAGCCGAGGACAGGGGAATACCGGGGAGCTGTTTTTT

size: .
D: TRBD2
V: TRBV18
J: TRBJ2-3
CDR3: CASSPGRATDTQYF
DNA: TGTGCCAGCTCACCAGGGAGGGCAACAGATACGCAGTATTTT

size: many
D: TRBD1
V: TRBV20-1
J: TRBJ1-6
CDR3: CSATAGQENSPLHF
DNA: TGCAGTGCTACCGCAGGACAGGAGAATTCACCCCTCCACTTT

size: few
D: .
V: TRBV28
J: TRBJ2-3
CDR3: CASSFPRGQADTQYF
DNA: TGTGCCAGCAGTTTCCCCCGGGGCCAGGCAGATACGCAGTATTTT

size: few
D: .
V: TRBV3-1
J: TRBJ1-1
CDR3: CASSRIRNTEAFF
DNA: TGTGCCAGCAGCCGCATACGGAACACTGAAGCTTTCTTT

size: few
D: TRBD1
V: TRBV10-3
J: TRBJ1-1
CDR3: CAISTGGGTEAFF
DNA: TGTGCCATCAGTACAGGGGGTGGGACTGAAGCTTTCTTT

size: .
D: TRBD2
V: TRBV5-1
J: TRBJ2-5
CDR3: CASSLASGSQETQYF
DNA: TGCGCCAGCAGCTTGGCTAGCGGGAGTCAAGAGACCCAGTACTTC

size: few
D: TRBD2
V: TRBV20-1
J: TRBJ2-3
CDR3: CSARVHRGGAVDTQYF
DNA: TGCAGTGCTAGAGTCCACCGGGGGGGGGCGGTAGATACGCAGTATTTT

size: .
D: TRBD2
V: TRBV13
J: TRBJ2-3
CDR3: CASSLGPTSGSWVDTQYF
DNA: TGTGCCAGCAGCTTAGGACCTACTAGCGGGAGCTGGGTAGATACGCAGTATTTT

size: .
D: .
V: TRBV6-5
J: TRBJ2-1
CDR3: CASSYDFQEQFF
DNA: TGTGCCAGCAGTTATGACTTTCAGGAGCAGTTCTTC

size: .
D: .
V: TRBV30
J: TRBJ1-6
CDR3: CAWTRKNSPLHF
DNA: TGTGCCTGGACTCGGAAGAATTCACCCCTCCACTTT

size: few
D: .
V: TRBV5-1
J: TRBJ1-1
CDR3: CASRISLNTEAFF
DNA: TGCGCCAGCAGGATCAGCTTGAACACTGAAGCTTTCTTT

size: .
D: .
V: TRBV2
J: TRBJ2-5
CDR3: CASSDWGAETQYF
DNA: TGTGCCAGCAGTGACTGGGGAGCAGAGACCCAGTACTTC

size: few
D: TRBD1
V: TRBV12-3/TRBV12-4
J: TRBJ2-3
CDR3: CASSPGQGTTDTQYF
DNA: TGTGCCAGCAGTCCCGGACAGGGGACGACAGATACGCAGTATTTT

size: .
D: TRBD1
V: TRBV12-3/TRBV12-4
J: TRBJ2-4
CDR3: CASSPGGSAKNIQYF
DNA: TGTGCCAGCAGTCCAGGGGGCTCCGCCAAAAACATTCAGTACTTC